This T cell receptor beta chain appears in the sequencing data of a study of blood T cells in healthy people across ages. A sample-barcoded 5' primer and a J-beta primer mix were used in a second PCR of roughly 7 to 11 cycles. TCRdb re-analysed the 5' RACE reads in MiXCR, keeping a single row per CDR3 protein. The table shows 700,000 to 800,000 distinct CDR3 sequences, with roughly 47% occurring only once. The CDR3 loop spans 12 amino acids. Trimming took off 4 bases at V and 1 base at J, with 5 bases between the two ends. The chain carries TRBV12-3 or TRBV12-4 and TRBJ2-7; D unclear. Sequences were obtained from blood. The receptor was isolated from a woman aged 55-69 years in good health. CDR3 sequence: CASSWVSYEQYF. Here the CDR3 DNA reads TGTGCCAGCAGTTGGGTGTCCTACGAGCAGTACTTC.